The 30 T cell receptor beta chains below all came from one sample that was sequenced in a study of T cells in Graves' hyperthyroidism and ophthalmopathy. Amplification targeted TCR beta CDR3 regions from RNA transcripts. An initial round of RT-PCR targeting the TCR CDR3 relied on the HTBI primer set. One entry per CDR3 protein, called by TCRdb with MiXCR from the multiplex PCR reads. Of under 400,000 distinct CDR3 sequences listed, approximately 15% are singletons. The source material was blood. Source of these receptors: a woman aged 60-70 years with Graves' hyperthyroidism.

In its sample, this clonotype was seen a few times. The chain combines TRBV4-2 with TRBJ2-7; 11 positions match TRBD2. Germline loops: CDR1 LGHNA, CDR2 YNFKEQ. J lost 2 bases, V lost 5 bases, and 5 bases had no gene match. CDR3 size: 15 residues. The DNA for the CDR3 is TGTGCCAGCAGCACTGGACTAGCGGGTACCTACGAGCAGTACTTC. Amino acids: CASSTGLAGTYEQYF.

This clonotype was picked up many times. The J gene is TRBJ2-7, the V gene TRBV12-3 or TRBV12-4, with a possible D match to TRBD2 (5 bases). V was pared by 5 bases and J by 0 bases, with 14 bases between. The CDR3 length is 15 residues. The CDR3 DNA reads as TGTGCCAGCAGTCCACGGGAAACATCCTCCTACGAGCAGTACTTC. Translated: CASSPRETSSYEQYF.

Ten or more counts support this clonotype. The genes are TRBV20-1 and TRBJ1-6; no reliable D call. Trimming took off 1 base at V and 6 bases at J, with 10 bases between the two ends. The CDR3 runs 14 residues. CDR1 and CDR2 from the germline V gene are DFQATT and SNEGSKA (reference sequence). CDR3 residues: CSARAQRTNSPLHF. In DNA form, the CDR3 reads TGCAGTGCTAGAGCTCAGCGAACTAATTCACCCCTCCACTTT.

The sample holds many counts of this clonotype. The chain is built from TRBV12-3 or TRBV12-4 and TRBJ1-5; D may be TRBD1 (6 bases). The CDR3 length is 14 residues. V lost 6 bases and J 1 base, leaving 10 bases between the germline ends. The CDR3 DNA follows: TGTGCCAGCAGCCAAGGACAGAGCAATCAGCCCCAGCATTTT. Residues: CASSQGQSNQPQHF.

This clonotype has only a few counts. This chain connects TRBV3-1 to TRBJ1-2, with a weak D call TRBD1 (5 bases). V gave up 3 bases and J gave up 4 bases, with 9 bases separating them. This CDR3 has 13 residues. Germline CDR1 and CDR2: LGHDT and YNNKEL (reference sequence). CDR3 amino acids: CASSHTRAYGYTF. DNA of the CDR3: TGTGCCAGCAGCCATACCAGGGCCTATGGCTACACCTTC.

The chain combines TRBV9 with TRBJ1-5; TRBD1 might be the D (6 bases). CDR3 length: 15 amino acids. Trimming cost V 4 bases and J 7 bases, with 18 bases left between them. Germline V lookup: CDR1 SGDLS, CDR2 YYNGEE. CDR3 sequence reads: CASSNPTGMRQPQHF. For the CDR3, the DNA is TGTGCCAGCAGCAACCCCACAGGGATGAGACAGCCCCAGCATTTT. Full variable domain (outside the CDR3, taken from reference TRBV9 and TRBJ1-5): DSGVTQTPKHLITATGQRVTLRCSPRSGDLSVYWYQQSLDQGLQFLIQYYNGEERAKGNILERFSAQQFPDLHSELNLSSLELGDSALYFCASSNPTGMRQPQHFGDGTRLSIL.

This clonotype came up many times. The CDR3 coding sequence is TGTGCCAGCAGTTGGGGAGGCTCTGGAAACACCATATATTTT. It is translated as CASSWGGSGNTIYF. The rearrangement joins TRBV12-3 or TRBV12-4 to TRBJ1-3; D remains unclear. V lost 4 bases and J 0 bases, leaving 7 bases between the germline ends. The CDR3 spans 14 residues.

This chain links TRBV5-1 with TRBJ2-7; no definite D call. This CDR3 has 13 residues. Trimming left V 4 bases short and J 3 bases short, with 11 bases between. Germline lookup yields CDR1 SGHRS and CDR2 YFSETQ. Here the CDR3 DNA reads TGCGCCAGCAGCCCCAGCGCCGGCTACGAGCAGTACTTC. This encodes CASSPSAGYEQYF. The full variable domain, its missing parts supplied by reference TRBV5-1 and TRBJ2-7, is KAGVTQTPRYLIKTRGQQVTLSCSPISGHRSVSWYQQTPGQGLQFLFEYFSETQRNKGNFPGRFSGRQFSNSRSEMNVSTLELGDSALYLCASSPSAGYEQYFGPGTRLTVT.

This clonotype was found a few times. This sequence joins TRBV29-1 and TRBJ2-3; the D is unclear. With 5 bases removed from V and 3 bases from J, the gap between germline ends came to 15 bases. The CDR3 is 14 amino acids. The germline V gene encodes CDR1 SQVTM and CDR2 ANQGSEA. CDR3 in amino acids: CSVSRLSGTDTQYF. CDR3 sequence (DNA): TGCAGCGTTTCCAGGCTATCCGGGACAGATACGCAGTATTTT.

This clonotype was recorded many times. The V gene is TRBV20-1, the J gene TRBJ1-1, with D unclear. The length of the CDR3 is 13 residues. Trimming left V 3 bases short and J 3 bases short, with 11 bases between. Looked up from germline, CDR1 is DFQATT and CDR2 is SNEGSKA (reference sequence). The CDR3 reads CSARHQTDTEAFF. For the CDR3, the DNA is TGCAGTGCTAGGCACCAGACGGACACTGAAGCTTTCTTT.

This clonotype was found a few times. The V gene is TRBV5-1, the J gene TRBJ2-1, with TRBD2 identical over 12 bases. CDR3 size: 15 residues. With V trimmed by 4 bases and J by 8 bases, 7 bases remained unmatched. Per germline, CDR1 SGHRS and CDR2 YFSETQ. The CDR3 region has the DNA TGCGCCAGCAGCAAGACTAGCGGGAGTGGGGATGAGCAGTTCTTC. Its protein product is CASSKTSGSGDEQFF.

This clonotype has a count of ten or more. The DNA of the CDR3 is TGCAGTGCTAGAGGACGAGAGCGGGAGGGTATCGATGAGCAGTTCTTC. Translation: CSARGREREGIDEQFF. The V call is TRBV20-1, the J call TRBJ2-1; TRBD2 matches 10 bases. The CDR3 has 16 residues. Germline V lookup: CDR1 DFQATT, CDR2 SNEGSKA (reference sequence). The trim removed 1 base at V and 8 bases at J, leaving 11 bases unmatched.

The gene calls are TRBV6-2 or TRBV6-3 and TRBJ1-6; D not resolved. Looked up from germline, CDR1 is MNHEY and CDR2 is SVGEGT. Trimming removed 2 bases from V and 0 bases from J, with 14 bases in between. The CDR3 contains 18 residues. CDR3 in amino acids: CASSYARDSSSYNSPLHF. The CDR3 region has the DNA TGTGCCAGCAGTTACGCTCGCGACTCTAGCTCCTATAATTCACCCCTCCACTTT.

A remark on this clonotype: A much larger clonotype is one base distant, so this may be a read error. The chain's CDR3 is CASSSPGTSLPFF. CDR3 nucleotide sequence: TGTGCCAGCAGTTCGCCCGGGACATCCCTGCCGTTTTTT. V is TRBV28 and J is TRBJ2-2; D is perhaps TRBD1 (6 bases). The V gene's germline CDR1 is MDHEN and CDR2 SYDVKM. V lost 4 bases and J 16 bases, leaving 19 bases between the germline ends. The CDR3 is 13 amino acids.

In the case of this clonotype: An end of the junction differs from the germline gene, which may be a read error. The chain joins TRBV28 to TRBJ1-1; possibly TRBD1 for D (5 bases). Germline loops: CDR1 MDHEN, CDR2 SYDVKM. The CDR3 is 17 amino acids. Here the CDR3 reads CASSYSGGGVVSTEAFF. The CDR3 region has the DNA TGTGCCAGCAGTTACTCGGGGGGTGGGGTCGTCAGCACTGAAGCCTTCTTT.

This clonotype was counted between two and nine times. The CDR3 DNA reads TGTGCCAGCAGCCTCTCTTCCGCAGGGATGTGGGAGACCCAGTACTTC. It translates to CASSLSSAGMWETQYF. The chain uses TRBV3-1 and TRBJ2-5; TRBD1 is a possible D gene (5 bases). Trimming pared 4 bases from V and 5 bases from J, leaving 20 bases between. The germline V gene encodes CDR1 LGHDT and CDR2 YNNKEL (reference sequence). There are 16 residues in the CDR3.

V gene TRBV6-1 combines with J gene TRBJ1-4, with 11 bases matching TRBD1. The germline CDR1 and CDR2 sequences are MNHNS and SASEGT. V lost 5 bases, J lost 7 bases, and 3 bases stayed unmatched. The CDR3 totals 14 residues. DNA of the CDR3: TGTGCCAGCAGTAAGGACAGGGGGCGTGAAAAACTGTTTTTT. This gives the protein CASSKDRGREKLFF.

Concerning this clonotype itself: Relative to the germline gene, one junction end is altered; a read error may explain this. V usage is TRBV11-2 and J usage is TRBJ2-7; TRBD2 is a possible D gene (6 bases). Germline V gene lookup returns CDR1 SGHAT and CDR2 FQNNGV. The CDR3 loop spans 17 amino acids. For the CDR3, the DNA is TGTGCCACCAGCCCCACAGCCGGAACAGCGGGTTCCTACGAGCAGTACTTC. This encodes CATSPTAGTAGSYEQYF. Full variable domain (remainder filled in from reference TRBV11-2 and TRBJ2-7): EAGVAQSPRYKIIEKRQSVAFWCNPISGHATLYWYQQILGQGPKLLIQFQNNGVVDDSQLPKDRFSAERLKGVDSTLKIQPAKLEDSAVYLCATSPTAGTAGSYEQYFGPGTRLTVT.

Written as DNA, the CDR3 is TGTGCCAGTAGTATAAGGTTAAACAATGAGCAGTTCTTC. It translates to CASSIRLNNEQFF. The chain joins TRBV19 to TRBJ2-1; D gene ambiguous. The V end was cut by 2 bases, the J end by 5 bases, with 7 bases between. The CDR3 runs 13 residues. The germline gives CDR1 LNHDA, CDR2 SQIVND (reference sequence).

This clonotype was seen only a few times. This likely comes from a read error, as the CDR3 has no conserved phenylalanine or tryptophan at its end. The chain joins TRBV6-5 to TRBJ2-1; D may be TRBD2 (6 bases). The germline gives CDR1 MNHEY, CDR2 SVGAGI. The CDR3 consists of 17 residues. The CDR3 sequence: CASSYTRPGTPNNEQFL. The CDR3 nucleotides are TGTGCCAGCAGTTACACAAGACCCGGGACTCCAAACAACGAGCAGTTCCTC.

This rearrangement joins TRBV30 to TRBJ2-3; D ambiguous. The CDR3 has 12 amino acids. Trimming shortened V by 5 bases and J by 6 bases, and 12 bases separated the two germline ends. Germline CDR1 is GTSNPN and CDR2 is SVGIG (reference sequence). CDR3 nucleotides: TGTGCCTGGGGGTTTCTCGGGGATACGCAGTATTTT. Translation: CAWGFLGDTQYF.

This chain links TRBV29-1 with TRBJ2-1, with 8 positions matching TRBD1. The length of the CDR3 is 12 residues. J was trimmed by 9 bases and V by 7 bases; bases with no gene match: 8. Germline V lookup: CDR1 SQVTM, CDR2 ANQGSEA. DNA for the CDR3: TGCAGCGCCGAGGACAGGGTCGGTGAGCAGTTCTTC. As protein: CSAEDRVGEQFF.

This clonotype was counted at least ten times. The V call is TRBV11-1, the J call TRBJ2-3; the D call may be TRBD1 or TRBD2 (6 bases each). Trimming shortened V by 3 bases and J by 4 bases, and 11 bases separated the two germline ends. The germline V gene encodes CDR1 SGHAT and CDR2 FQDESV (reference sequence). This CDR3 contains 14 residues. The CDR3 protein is CASSFDGGPDTQYF. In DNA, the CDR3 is TGTGCCAGCAGCTTTGATGGGGGGCCAGATACGCAGTATTTT.

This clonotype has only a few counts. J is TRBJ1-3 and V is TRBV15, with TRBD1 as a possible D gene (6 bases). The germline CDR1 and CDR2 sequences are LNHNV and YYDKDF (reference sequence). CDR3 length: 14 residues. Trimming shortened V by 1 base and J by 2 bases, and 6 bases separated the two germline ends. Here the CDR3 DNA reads TGTGCCACCAGCAGAGGGACAGCTGGAAACACCATATATTTT. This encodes CATSRGTAGNTIYF.

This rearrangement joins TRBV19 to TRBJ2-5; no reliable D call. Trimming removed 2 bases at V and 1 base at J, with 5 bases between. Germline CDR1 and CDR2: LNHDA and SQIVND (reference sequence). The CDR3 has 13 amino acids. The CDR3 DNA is TGTGCCAGTAGTATAACAGTCCAAGAGACCCAGTACTTC. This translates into CASSITVQETQYF.

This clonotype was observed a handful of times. The CDR3, as DNA: TGTGCCAGCAGCTTAGTCTGGGGGCAAGGGTATGGCTACACCTTC. Translation: CASSLVWGQGYGYTF. This rearrangement joins TRBV7-2 to TRBJ1-2; maybe TRBD1 (6 bases). Germline CDR1 and CDR2: SGHTA and FQGNSA. V lost 1 base, J lost 5 bases, and 14 bases lay in between. The CDR3 spans 15 residues.

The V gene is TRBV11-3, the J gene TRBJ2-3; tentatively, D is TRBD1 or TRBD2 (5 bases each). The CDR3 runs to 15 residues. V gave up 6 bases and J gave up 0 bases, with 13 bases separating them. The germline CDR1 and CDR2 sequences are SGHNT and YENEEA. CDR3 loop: CASRSGRLSTDTQYF. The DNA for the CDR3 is TGTGCCAGCAGGTCGGGACGCCTAAGCACAGATACGCAGTATTTT.

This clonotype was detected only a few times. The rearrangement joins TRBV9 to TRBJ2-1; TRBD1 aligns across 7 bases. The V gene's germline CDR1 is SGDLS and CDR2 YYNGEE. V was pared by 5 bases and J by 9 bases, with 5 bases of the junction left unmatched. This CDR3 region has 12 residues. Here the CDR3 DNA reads TGTGCCAGCAGTCCAGGGGGTACTGAGCAGTTCTTC. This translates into CASSPGGTEQFF.

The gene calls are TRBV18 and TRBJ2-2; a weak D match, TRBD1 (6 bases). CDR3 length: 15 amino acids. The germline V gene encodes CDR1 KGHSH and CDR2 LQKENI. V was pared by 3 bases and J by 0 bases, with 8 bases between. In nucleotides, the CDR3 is TGTGCCAGCTCACCGGGACACCCGAACACCGGGGAGCTGTTTTTT. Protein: CASSPGHPNTGELFF.

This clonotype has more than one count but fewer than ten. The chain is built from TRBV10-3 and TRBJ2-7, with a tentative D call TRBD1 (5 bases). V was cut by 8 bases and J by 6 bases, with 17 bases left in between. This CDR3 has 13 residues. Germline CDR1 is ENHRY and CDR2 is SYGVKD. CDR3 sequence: CAIYSPGRGEQYF. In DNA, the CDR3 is TGTGCCATCTATTCCCCAGGGCGAGGCGAGCAGTACTTC.